This TCR beta chain was obtained from a study of T cells in Graves' hyperthyroidism and ophthalmopathy (dated 2019 in TCRdb). With regard to the full study: Peripheral blood was collected at initial diagnosis, before any treatment. Thyroid tissue and blood T-cell repertoires from about six Graves' hyperthyroidism patients were also compared in the study. Prospective prediction of ophthalmopathy was tested in an independent validation cohort of approximately 18 hyperthyroidism patients and 15 to 17 patients who later progressed to ophthalmopathy. Once sampling was done, hyperthyroidism patients were given methimazole at a starting dose of 30 mg daily, whereas ophthalmopathy patients were given high-dose intravenous methylprednisolone. TCR Vbeta CDR3 sequencing of 140 or so peripheral blood samples (around 45 ophthalmopathy, about 74 hyperthyroidism and about 17 progressor patients) is reported in the paper. The approximately 100 discovery patients were randomly split 7:3 into training and test sets. A discovery cohort of about a hundred patients, roughly 45 with Graves' ophthalmopathy and about 58 with stable Graves' hyperthyroidism, was used to find distinguishing TCR V-J signatures. Study-wide conclusions, independent of this receptor: In validation, progression to ophthalmopathy was predicted by the model with 70.59% sensitivity and under 85% specificity, a median of 6.5 months before onset. Sample size was not statistically predetermined, and investigators were not blinded to group allocation. A model built on a 13 V-J signature distinguished ophthalmopathy from stable hyperthyroidism, reaching 87.88% sensitivity and around 81% specificity in cross-validation and 80%/75% in testing. Most expanded thyroid clonotypes (frequency above 0.001) were also detected in blood, a finding suggesting that blood repertoires may reflect thyroid immune responses.

Amplification of TCR beta CDR3 regions was carried out from RNA transcripts. A first-round RT-PCR of the TCR CDR3 used the HTBI primer set with the Qiagen OneStep RT-PCR kit. The libraries were constructed in a second round of multiplex PCR and then size-selected and purified. Paired-end sequencing of the libraries was performed with 100 bp reads on an Illumina HiSeq2000. Processing in the source paper ran as follows. SOAPnuke was used to process the raw data, throwing out any read that contained adapters or uncalled bases, had a mean Phred below 15, or lacked an exact constant-primer or identifier match. COPE v1.2.5 was used to merge the high-quality paired reads, and each unique nucleotide sequence was defined as a clonotype. MiTCR v1.1 was used to align the clonotypes against IMGT TRBV, TRBD and TRBJ reference segments. The analysis included only V-J combinations with a frequency above 0.0001, which together covered more than 98% of the repertoires. A TCS score was defined as the ratio of F50 (clonal expansion) to E x V (chaos), with BLOSUM62-based TCRdist applied between CDR3 peptides within each V-J. Welch's t-statistics and random forest reduced approximately 520 V-J features to 10 to 15, which were used in a naive Bayes classifier (R e1071). Using fastp at Q25 and MiXCR, TCRdb reprocessed the public reads and kept productive beta chains. Duplicate CDR3 protein sequences are folded into a single record with the most common DNA and genes. Clone size and V and J calls follow TCRdb, not the original study. This sample comprises a few hundred thousand distinct CDR3 sequences, around 20% of them detected only once. Approximately 25% of the sample goes to the ten largest clones.

This clonotype was detected many times. Its antigen remains unidentified. Per-nucleotide qualities are absent, and no much larger clonotype sits a single base away. Relative to germline, V is 6 bases shorter and J is 4 bases shorter, with 12 bases between their ends. The CDR3 starts with the cysteine, ends with the phenylalanine, and has 13 residues. Just the 39-base CDR3 DNA is kept, in frame starting at base 1. CDR1 and CDR2, per the germline V gene (reference sequence), are LNHDA and SQIVND. Stable Graves' hyperthyroidism was defined as the absence of progression to ophthalmopathy over 18 months of follow-up. Hyperthyroidism patients were aged 18 to 65 years and newly diagnosed, with disease duration of less than 2 months. Any patient with an uncontrolled infection, another autoimmune disease, pregnancy or lactation was excluded. Diagnoses were established on the basis of clinical symptoms, serum thyroxine and TRAb, thyroid ultrasound, and orbital computed tomography. Ficoll-Paque density gradient centrifugation was used to isolate PBMCs from approximately 10 ml of fresh peripheral blood. Trizol reagent was used to extract total RNA, and RNA quality was then checked on an Agilent 2100 Bioanalyzer.

Rearrangement joined TRBV19 to TRBJ1-1; the D segment cannot be called with confidence. This sequence was found in a man aged 18-30 years with Graves' hyperthyroidism. Sequenced: blood. The CDR3 corresponds to CASSQLRSTEAFF. The DNA sequence is TGTGCCAGTAGCCAACTCCGGAGCACTGAAGCTTTCTTT.